This passage covers 24 T cell receptor beta chains from one sample sequenced in a study of blood T cell repertoires in COVID-19. Here immunoSEQ multiplex PCR was the method, and the copy in TCRdb shows in-frame clones only, minus some. In the table there are about 120,000 clones, 80% to 90% of which are singletons. Sequenced material: peripheral blood. These receptors were collected from a human donor in a cohort sampled during active COVID-19.

This chain links TRBV7-8 with TRBJ1-1; D gene unclear. Germline loops: CDR1 SGHVS, CDR2 FQNEAQ. The CDR3 runs to 13 residues. The V and J ends lost 5 bases and 4 bases respectively, with 11 bases between them. CDR3 coding DNA: TGTGCCAGCAGCCCCCGAACTGGCACTGAAGCTTTCTTT. The encoded protein is CASSPRTGTEAFF.

The chain couples TRBV6-5 to TRBJ2-1; 10 bases match TRBD2. This CDR3 contains 14 residues. V trimming: 8 bases; J trimming: 6 bases; junction bases outside the gene matches: 7. Germline assignment: CDR1 MNHEY and CDR2 SVGAGI. The CDR3 reads CASCLSGGGNEQFF. The CDR3 DNA follows: TGTGCCAGCTGCCTGAGCGGGGGGGGCAATGAGCAGTTCTTC.

The J gene is TRBJ2-1, the V gene TRBV7-2; 8 bases align to TRBD1. Trimming took 5 bases from V and 9 from J; bases not matched to a gene: 9. This CDR3 contains 14 residues. Per germline, CDR1 SGHTA and CDR2 FQGNSA. The CDR3: CASSLPRDRTEQFF. The DNA of the CDR3 is TGTGCCAGCAGCCTCCCCCGGGACAGGACTGAGCAGTTCTTC.

V gene TRBV14 combines with J gene TRBJ1-6, with unresolved D. The V end was cut by 9 bases, the J end by 8 bases, with 17 bases between. The CDR3 runs to 14 residues. Germline V lookup: CDR1 SGHDN, CDR2 FVKESK. The chain's CDR3 is CASKPGSLDSPLHF. CDR3 bases: TGTGCCAGTAAGCCCGGGAGTTTGGATTCACCCCTCCACTTT.

The chain has TRBV21-1 and TRBJ2-7; TRBD2 is the table's D call, not checked against the DNA. TRBV21-1 is listed as a pseudogene. This CDR3 has 16 amino acids. The CDR3 nucleotides read TGTGCCAGCAGCAAAGCGGTGAGGGAACAACTCTACGAGCAGTACTTC. It is translated as CASSKAVREQLYEQYF.

CDR3 amino acids: CASSFPRRSNTGELFF. Written as DNA, the CDR3 is TGTGCCAGCAGCTTTCCCCGACGGAGTAACACCGGGGAGCTGTTTTTT. This chain uses TRBV5-6 with TRBJ2-2; D not certain. The CDR3 contains 16 residues. Germline CDR1 is SGHDT and CDR2 is YYEEEE. Trimming shortened V by 2 bases and J by 2 bases, and 13 bases separated the two germline ends.

This rearrangement joins TRBV6-2 or TRBV6-3 to TRBJ2-3, with 7 bases matching TRBD2. Germline V gene data show CDR1 as MNHEY and CDR2 as SVGEGT. V lost 2 bases and J lost 0; bases outside the gene matches: 11. The CDR3 spans 18 residues. The CDR3 sequence: CASSYTWRPSGSTDTQYF. In DNA form, the CDR3 reads TGTGCCAGCAGTTACACTTGGCGGCCTAGCGGCAGCACAGATACGCAGTATTTT.

V gene TRBV6-5 combines with J gene TRBJ1-4; TRBD1 matches 9 bases. J lost 7 bases, V lost 7 bases, and 7 bases had no gene match. Germline loops: CDR1 MNHEY, CDR2 SVGAGI. CDR3 length equals 14 residues. This chain's CDR3 is CASTPDRGSEKLFF. As DNA, the CDR3 is TGTGCCAGCACCCCGGACAGGGGCTCTGAAAAACTGTTTTTT.

The rearrangement links TRBV7-7 to TRBJ2-7, with D maybe TRBD2 (6 bases). CDR1 SSHAT and CDR2 FNYEAQ come from the germline V gene (reference sequence). Trimming removed 1 base at V and 4 bases at J, with 17 bases between. The CDR3 is 16 amino acids. The CDR3 sequence: CASSLDRPGRQYEQYF. The CDR3 DNA is TGTGCCAGCAGCTTAGACAGGCCAGGGAGGCAGTACGAGCAGTACTTC.

J is TRBJ2-5 and V is TRBV6-5, with D possibly TRBD1 on 5 matching bases. V was shortened by 6 bases and J by 1 base, with 12 bases between the two germline ends. Per germline, CDR1 MNHEY and CDR2 SVGAGI. The CDR3 totals 14 residues. CDR3 coding DNA: TGTGCCAGCAGCCCCGGACATATCCAAGAGACCCAGTACTTC. This encodes CASSPGHIQETQYF.

The V call is TRBV24-1, the J call TRBJ2-5, with 15 bases matching TRBD2. The length of the CDR3 is 19 residues. The trim removed 2 bases at V and 3 bases at J, leaving 9 bases unmatched. Germline loops: CDR1 KGHDR, CDR2 SFDVKD. CDR3 nucleotide sequence: TGTGCCACCAGTGATTGGGGACTAGCGGGGGGTCCGGAAAAAGAGACCCAGTACTTC. Protein product: CATSDWGLAGGPEKETQYF.

The CDR3, as DNA: TGTGCCACCAGCAGAGACCAAAGTCGCGGCAGGGCCTATGGCTACACCTTC. Amino acids: CATSRDQSRGRAYGYTF. The gene calls are TRBV15 and TRBJ1-2; D is possibly TRBD1 (5 bases). CDR1 LNHNV and CDR2 YYDKDF come from the germline V gene (reference sequence). The CDR3 sequence is 17 residues long. Trimming took 0 bases from V and 4 from J, leaving 18 bases between them.

This sequence joins TRBV21-1 and TRBJ1-2. TRBV21-1 is described as a pseudogene. The CDR3 totals 15 residues. The CDR3 coding sequence is TGTGCCAGCAGCCCGGAAGCGGATTTTAACTATGGCTACACCTTC. Its protein product is CASSPEADFNYGYTF.

This clone was seen a single time. The chain recombines TRBV7-6 with TRBJ2-7, with TRBD1 matching over 10 bases. V shed 0 bases, J shed 4 bases, and the junction held 3 bases outside the gene matches. Per the germline V gene, CDR1 is SGHVS and CDR2 is FNYEAQ. This CDR3 region has 15 residues. The CDR3 here is CASSLASGQGYEQYF. CDR3 nucleotides: TGTGCCAGCAGCTTAGCGTCGGGACAGGGGTACGAGCAGTACTTC.

With respect to this clone: The junction departs from germline at one end; a sequencing error may be responsible. This chain joins TRBV5-1 and TRBJ2-5; TRBD1 might be the D (5 bases). The CDR3 consists of 16 residues. Germline V gives CDR1 SGHRS, CDR2 YFSETQ. Here the CDR3 DNA reads TGCGCCAGCAGCTTGGGGTCGACAGCCCTTCAAGGGACCCAGTACTTC. Translated: CASSLGSTALQGTQYF. Complete variable domain (other parts from reference TRBV5-1 and TRBJ2-5): KAGVTQTPRYLIKTRGQQVTLSCSPISGHRSVSWYQQTPGQGLQFLFEYFSETQRNKGNFPGRFSGRQFSNSRSEMNVSTLELGDSALYLCASSLGSTALQGTQYFGPGTRLLVL.

The CDR3 loop reads CASSPPAGQGSTDTQYF. The CDR3 DNA reads TGTGCCAGCTCACCACCGGCAGGACAGGGGTCCACAGATACGCAGTATTTT. The rearrangement links TRBV18 to TRBJ2-3, with 9 bases aligning to TRBD1. The CDR3 length is 17 residues. Germline V lookup: CDR1 KGHSH, CDR2 LQKENI. J lost 2 bases, V lost 0 bases, and 6 bases had no gene match.

The rearrangement links TRBV19 to TRBJ2-5; D is possibly TRBD1 (6 bases). The germline V gene encodes CDR1 LNHDA and CDR2 SQIVND (reference sequence). Trimming shortened V by 9 bases and J by 2 bases, and 13 bases separated the two germline ends. This CDR3 is built from 13 residues. The CDR3 is CASSGTHQETQYF. CDR3 in DNA: TGTGCCAGCTCCGGGACACATCAAGAGACCCAGTACTTC.

The V and J genes are TRBV21-1 and TRBJ1-4; the table's D call TRBD1 went unverified against the DNA. TRBV21-1 is a pseudogene locus. The CDR3 loop spans 18 amino acids. In DNA, the CDR3 is TGTGCCAGCAGCAAAGCCTTCCGGGACAGGGGGCGAGGGGAAAAACTGTTTTTT. This encodes CASSKAFRDRGRGEKLFF.

This clone was counted a single time. The genes are TRBV18 and TRBJ1-1, with a possible D match to TRBD1 (6 bases). V was trimmed by 6 bases and J by 1 base, leaving 9 bases between them. The CDR3 is made up of 13 amino acids. From germline, CDR1 is KGHSH and CDR2 LQKENI. In nucleotides, the CDR3 is TGTGCCAGCTCCGCACAGGGGAACACTGAAGCTTTCTTT. Amino acid sequence: CASSAQGNTEAFF.

The chain couples TRBV19 to TRBJ1-6; 9 bases match TRBD1. V shed 4 bases, J shed 8 bases, and the junction held 6 bases outside the gene matches. Germline V lookup: CDR1 LNHDA, CDR2 SQIVND (reference sequence). The CDR3 contains 15 residues. CDR3 sequence (DNA): TGTGCCAGTAGTAAGGGACAGGGAAGGGATTCACCCCTCCACTTT. Translating it yields CASSKGQGRDSPLHF.

The rearrangement joins TRBV6-5 to TRBJ2-5, with TRBD1 as a possible D gene (6 bases). V was trimmed by 0 bases and J by 5 bases, leaving 13 bases between them. This CDR3 contains 15 residues. From germline, CDR1 is MNHEY and CDR2 SVGAGI. The DNA for the CDR3 is TGTGCCAGCAGTTACTCGGGGGCCCCTGGGGAGACCCAGTACTTC. Protein: CASSYSGAPGETQYF.

This clone has only one observation. CDR3 region: CASSRDREYGYTF. DNA of the CDR3: TGTGCCAGCAGTCGGGACAGGGAATATGGCTACACCTTC. This chain joins TRBV12-3 or TRBV12-4 and TRBJ1-2; 9 bases agree with TRBD1. Trimming took 5 bases from V and 5 from J; bases not matched to a gene: 3. CDR3 length equals 13 residues.

The chain carries TRBV7-2 and TRBJ1-3, with unresolved D. The CDR3 is made up of 15 amino acids. V was shortened by 1 base and J by 4 bases, with 11 bases between the two germline ends. Germline V gene sequence: CDR1 SGHTA, CDR2 FQGNSA. CDR3 sequence reads: CASSLDHSSGNTIYF. DNA for the CDR3: TGTGCCAGCAGCTTAGACCACAGCTCGGGAAACACCATATATTTT.

The chain joins TRBV5-6 to TRBJ2-1, with 7 bases matching TRBD2. The CDR3 runs to 15 residues. Germline V gene data show CDR1 as SGHDT and CDR2 as YYEEEE. Trimming removed 2 bases from V and 5 bases from J; junction bases left unmatched: 7. CDR3 region: CASSFPSGGNNEQFF. Written as DNA, the CDR3 is TGTGCCAGCAGCTTCCCTAGCGGAGGTAACAATGAGCAGTTCTTC.